Following are 30 T cell receptor beta chains from one sample sequenced in a study of T-cell reconstitution after alpha-beta-depleted transplantation in children. This sample's TCRbeta library carried unique molecular identifier barcodes. TCRdb fed the PCR reads into MiXCR, producing one record per CDR3 protein. This repertoire shows more than 450,000 distinct CDR3 sequences, approximately 20% found once; its top ten account for roughly 3.3%. The sample was PBMCs from the stem cell graft donor, taken from the stem cell graft. These receptor sequences come from a human donor who donated a stem cell graft to a child with acute lymphoblastic leukemia.

The CDR3: CASTLAPRTSYNEQFF. As DNA, the CDR3 is TGTGCCAGCACCCTAGCCCCCCGGACTAGTTACAATGAGCAGTTCTTC. The chain couples TRBV12-3 or TRBV12-4 to TRBJ2-1, with 7 bases fitting TRBD2. Trimming cost V 7 bases and J 4 bases; bases outside gene matches: 13. The CDR3 loop spans 16 amino acids.

The gene calls are TRBV12-3 or TRBV12-4 and TRBJ2-7, with D unresolved. V lost 1 base to trimming and J lost 2 bases, with 9 bases between them. The CDR3 length is 14 residues. The CDR3 loop reads CASSLVGTAYEQYF. CDR3 coding DNA: TGTGCCAGCAGTTTAGTGGGCACCGCCTACGAGCAGTACTTC.

This clonotype was counted a few times. This chain joins TRBV25-1 and TRBJ2-3; 10 positions match TRBD1. The CDR3 is 15 amino acids. Unmatched junction bases numbered 7, after V lost 5 bases and J lost 5 bases. In germline, CDR1 is MGHDK, CDR2 SYGVNS. Written as DNA, the CDR3 is TGTGCCAGCAGTTTATGGGACAGGGGAAAAGATACGCAGTATTTT. Its translation is CASSLWDRGKDTQYF.

This clonotype came up a few times. The chain links TRBV24-1 to TRBJ2-1, with D possibly TRBD1 on 6 matching bases. CDR3 length: 11 residues. V dropped 9 bases and J dropped 6 bases, with 8 bases sitting between them. Per germline, CDR1 KGHDR and CDR2 SFDVKD. DNA for the CDR3: TGTGCCACCCAACAGGGCAATGAGCAGTTCTTC. This sequence encodes CATQQGNEQFF.

This chain links TRBV7-2 with TRBJ2-2; no clear D. The germline CDR1 and CDR2 sequences are SGHTA and FQGNSA. Trimming cost V 2 bases and J 2 bases, with 12 bases left between them. The length of the CDR3 is 16 residues. CDR3 loop: CASSLFVRSNTGELFF. The DNA of the CDR3 is TGTGCCAGCAGCTTATTTGTCAGGAGCAACACCGGGGAGCTGTTTTTT.

Many counts were recorded for this clonotype. The rearrangement uses TRBV12-3 or TRBV12-4 and TRBJ2-7; D may correspond to TRBD1 or TRBD2 (6 bases each). With 3 bases removed from V and 5 bases from J, the gap between germline ends came to 14 bases. This CDR3 contains 14 residues. CDR3 nucleotides: TGTGCCAGCAGTTTTTATAGGGGGGCCGACGAGCAGTACTTC. Protein sequence: CASSFYRGADEQYF.

This chain uses TRBV5-1 with TRBJ2-5, with a possible D match to TRBD1 (5 bases). This CDR3 comprises 13 residues. Between the trimmed V and J ends, which lost 6 bases and 2 bases, there was a span of 11 bases. Per germline, CDR1 SGHRS and CDR2 YFSETQ. The CDR3 spells CASTPTVQETQYF. CDR3 DNA: TGCGCCAGCACGCCGACAGTACAAGAGACCCAGTACTTC.

V is TRBV5-5 and J is TRBJ2-2, with TRBD2 matching 7 bases. This CDR3 is 15 amino acids long. Unmatched junction bases numbered 2, after V lost 2 bases and J lost 1 base. Germline V gene data show CDR1 as SGHKS and CDR2 as YYEKEE (reference sequence). The CDR3 reads CASSFWGGNTGELFF. CDR3 nucleotide sequence: TGTGCCAGCAGCTTTTGGGGGGGGAACACCGGGGAGCTGTTTTTT. The full variable domain, its missing parts supplied by reference TRBV5-5 and TRBJ2-2, is DAGVTQSPTHLIKTRGQQVTLRCSPISGHKSVSWYQQVLGQGPQFIFQYYEKEERGRGNFPDRFSARQFPNYSSELNVNALLLGDSALYLCASSFWGGNTGELFFGEGSRLTVL.

This clonotype was seen more than once but under ten times. This chain links TRBV28 with TRBJ2-1, with unresolved D. The CDR3 loop spans 14 amino acids. The germline V gene encodes CDR1 MDHEN and CDR2 SYDVKM. Trimming shortened V by 4 bases and J by 0 bases, and 7 bases separated the two germline ends. The CDR3 sequence is CASSSDFSYNEQFF. CDR3 nucleotides: TGTGCCAGCAGTTCTGACTTCTCCTACAATGAGCAGTTCTTC.

This clonotype occurred a few times. This chain links TRBV18 with TRBJ1-2; D remains unclear. The CDR3 runs 12 residues. Germline CDR1 reads KGHSH; CDR2 reads LQKENI. V was trimmed by 1 base and J by 9 bases, leaving 9 bases between them. This CDR3 is CASSPRPPSYTF. The CDR3 bases are TGTGCCAGCTCACCACGTCCCCCAAGCTACACCTTC.

V gene TRBV27 combines with J gene TRBJ1-1; D ambiguous. Germline V CDR1 and CDR2: MNHEY, SMNVEV (reference sequence). V was pared by 6 bases and J by 1 base, with 12 bases between. The CDR3 length is 14 residues. The CDR3 reads CASRRSTANTEAFF. The CDR3, as DNA: TGTGCCAGCAGGCGGAGCACAGCGAACACTGAAGCTTTCTTT.

The CDR3 reads CASATGYSSGNTIYF. In DNA, the CDR3 is TGTGCCAGCGCGACAGGTTACAGCTCTGGAAACACCATATATTTT. V usage is TRBV3-1 and J usage is TRBJ1-3; maybe TRBD1 (6 bases). V was shortened by 8 bases and J by 0 bases, with 14 bases between the two germline ends. In germline, CDR1 is LGHDT, CDR2 YNNKEL (reference sequence). The CDR3 sequence is 15 residues long.

The rearrangement uses TRBV20-1 and TRBJ1-2, with D hard to call. Looked up from germline, CDR1 is DFQATT and CDR2 is SNEGSKA (reference sequence). Trimming removed 3 bases from V and 6 bases from J, with 8 bases in between. The CDR3 sequence is 11 residues long. Written as DNA, the CDR3 is TGCAGTGCTAGCGGGCGGGATGGCTACACCTTC. It specifies CSASGRDGYTF.

This clonotype was counted only a few times. The chain joins TRBV9 to TRBJ2-3; D gene ambiguous. V shed 5 bases and J shed 4 bases, with 14 bases lying between them. The CDR3 consists of 14 residues. Germline values: CDR1 SGDLS, CDR2 YYNGEE. The CDR3 DNA reads TGTGCCAGCAGATCTGACTCCCCGCCAGATACGCAGTATTTT. This encodes CASRSDSPPDTQYF. The whole variable domain, remainder taken from reference TRBV9 and TRBJ2-3, is DSGVTQTPKHLITATGQRVTLRCSPRSGDLSVYWYQQSLDQGLQFLIQYYNGEERAKGNILERFSAQQFPDLHSELNLSSLELGDSALYFCASRSDSPPDTQYFGPGTRLTVL.

This chain uses TRBV6-1 with TRBJ2-2; no reliable D call. V dropped 3 bases and J dropped 4 bases, with 9 bases sitting between them. The CDR3 spans 14 residues. Germline lookup yields CDR1 MNHNS and CDR2 SASEGT. The CDR3 loop is CASSDGDSTGELFF. The CDR3 DNA reads TGTGCCAGCAGTGACGGAGATTCCACCGGGGAGCTGTTTTTT.

This clonotype was detected a few times. The chain recombines TRBV20-1 with TRBJ2-7, with TRBD2 matching over 15 bases. The CDR3 runs 18 residues. Germline CDR1 DFQATT, CDR2 SNEGSKA (reference sequence). V lost 5 bases and J lost 3; bases outside the gene matches: 14. CDR3 loop: CSAVGLAGGPLIFYEQYF. The CDR3 DNA reads TGCAGTGCTGTCGGACTAGCGGGAGGGCCTTTGATTTTCTACGAGCAGTACTTC.

The gene calls are TRBV7-3 and TRBJ2-7, with TRBD2 matching over 12 bases. The CDR3 contains 16 residues. Trimming removed 5 bases from V and 2 bases from J; junction bases left unmatched: 7. CDR1 is SGHTA and CDR2 is FQGTGA in the germline V gene. The CDR3 here is CASSAPGLAGTYEQYF. CDR3 coding DNA: TGTGCCAGCAGCGCCCCCGGACTAGCGGGGACCTACGAGCAGTACTTC.

This clonotype appeared a few times. The chain carries TRBV29-1 and TRBJ2-7; D gene uncertain. V dropped 4 bases and J dropped 4 bases, with 11 bases sitting between them. Germline V gene data show CDR1 as SQVTM and CDR2 as ANQGSEA. The CDR3 has 12 amino acids. The chain's CDR3 is CSVGDTAYEQYF. The CDR3 region has the DNA TGCAGCGTTGGCGATACGGCGTACGAGCAGTACTTC.

This clonotype occurred a few times. This sequence joins TRBV5-1 and TRBJ1-1; 9 positions agree with TRBD1. V was clipped by 4 bases and J by 4 bases; unmatched bases: 5. The CDR3 has 14 residues. Germline V gene sequence: CDR1 SGHRS, CDR2 YFSETQ. In DNA form, the CDR3 reads TGCGCCAGCAGCGGCGGGACAGGGCTCACTGAAGCTTTCTTT. It encodes CASSGGTGLTEAFF.

This clonotype was found a few times. This sequence joins TRBV9 and TRBJ1-2; tentatively, D is TRBD1 (5 bases). V lost 6 bases, J lost 7 bases, and 16 bases lay in between. Germline CDR1 is SGDLS and CDR2 is YYNGEE. This CDR3 spans 13 amino acids. The CDR3 is CASTVTGGSGYTF. As DNA, the CDR3 is TGTGCCAGCACTGTAACGGGGGGGAGTGGCTACACCTTC.

This clonotype was detected ten times or more. The CDR3 is CASSVGLAGPDTQYF. As DNA, the CDR3 is TGTGCCAGCAGCGTAGGACTAGCGGGCCCAGATACGCAGTATTTT. V is TRBV9 and J is TRBJ2-3; TRBD2 matches at 10 bases. The CDR3 has 15 amino acids. Germline loops: CDR1 SGDLS, CDR2 YYNGEE. J lost 4 bases, V lost 0 bases, and 2 bases had no gene match. The variable domain in full, with the rest retrieved from reference TRBV9 and TRBJ2-3, is DSGVTQTPKHLITATGQRVTLRCSPRSGDLSVYWYQQSLDQGLQFLIQYYNGEERAKGNILERFSAQQFPDLHSELNLSSLELGDSALYFCASSVGLAGPDTQYFGPGTRLTVL.

V usage is TRBV5-6 and J usage is TRBJ2-5; TRBD2 matches at 8 bases. The trim removed 4 bases at V and 2 bases at J, leaving 4 bases unmatched. Germline CDR1 reads SGHDT; CDR2 reads YYEEEE. The CDR3 has 14 amino acids. Here the CDR3 DNA reads TGTGCCAGCAGCCCCAGCGGGAGACAAGAGACCCAGTACTTC. Its translation is CASSPSGRQETQYF.

This clonotype was detected only a few times. The J gene is TRBJ2-7, the V gene TRBV5-6, with D hard to call. Germline CDR1 and CDR2: SGHDT and YYEEEE. The CDR3 extends over 16 amino acids. V shed 4 bases and J shed 4 bases, with 21 bases lying between them. The CDR3 loop is CASSSWKLGISYEQYF. The DNA of the CDR3 is TGTGCCAGCAGCAGTTGGAAGTTGGGGATCTCTTACGAGCAGTACTTC.

V is TRBV5-1 and J is TRBJ2-2, with 7 bases matching TRBD1. Germline CDR1 reads SGHRS; CDR2 reads YFSETQ. There are 13 residues in the CDR3. The V segment lost 0 bases and the J segment 10 bases; nucleotides outside the gene matches: 3. Here the CDR3 reads CASSLDRGAELFF. The CDR3 DNA reads as TGCGCCAGCAGCTTGGACAGGGGTGCGGAGCTGTTTTTT. Looking up the rest from reference TRBV5-1 and TRBJ2-2 gives the full variable domain: KAGVTQTPRYLIKTRGQQVTLSCSPISGHRSVSWYQQTPGQGLQFLFEYFSETQRNKGNFPGRFSGRQFSNSRSEMNVSTLELGDSALYLCASSLDRGAELFFGEGSRLTVL.

The chain uses TRBV29-1 and TRBJ2-3; 8 positions agree with TRBD2. The length of the CDR3 is 13 residues. Per germline, CDR1 SQVTM and CDR2 ANQGSEA. Trimming removed 5 bases from V and 4 bases from J; junction bases left unmatched: 5. CDR3 nucleotides: TGCAGCGTTACAGCGGGAGTAGCAGATACGCAGTATTTT. Protein: CSVTAGVADTQYF.

The chain couples TRBV5-1 to TRBJ2-7; D is possibly TRBD2 (5 bases). The CDR3 sequence is 13 residues long. V lost 3 bases, J lost 3 bases, and 10 bases lay in between. Germline values: CDR1 SGHRS, CDR2 YFSETQ. The CDR3, as DNA: TGCGCCAGCAGCTCGGAGGCCAGCTACGAGCAGTACTTC. As protein: CASSSEASYEQYF.

This clonotype showed up just a few times. V is TRBV18 and J is TRBJ2-6; D remains ambiguous. CDR1 and CDR2 (germline): KGHSH, LQKENI. The CDR3 extends over 14 amino acids. V was shortened by 0 bases and J by 4 bases, with 4 bases between the two germline ends. The CDR3 coding sequence is TGTGCCAGCTCACCACCGAACGGGGCCAACGTCCTGACTTTC. The encoded protein is CASSPPNGANVLTF.

This clonotype has just a few counts. The chain is built from TRBV12-3 or TRBV12-4 and TRBJ2-3, with 7 bases that match TRBD2. The CDR3 has 15 residues. The V gene end was trimmed by 7 bases and the J gene end by 2 bases; junction bases not matched to a gene: 9. This CDR3 reads CASIGASGFTDTQYF. In DNA, the CDR3 is TGTGCCAGCATCGGGGCTAGCGGCTTCACAGATACGCAGTATTTT.

This clonotype was recorded a few times. The chain carries TRBV2 and TRBJ2-7, with 11 bases lining up with TRBD1. Germline CDR1 reads SNHLY; CDR2 reads FYNNEI. The CDR3 has 12 amino acids. Losses at the gene ends were 11 bases for V and 6 bases for J; bases not matched to a gene: 6. The CDR3 DNA is TGTGCCGGTTGGACAGGGGGCAGCGAGCAGTACTTC. Translated, it gives CAGWTGGSEQYF.

This clonotype occurred a few times. The chain links TRBV29-1 to TRBJ2-7; D is tentatively TRBD1 or TRBD2 (6 bases each). Trimming shortened V by 7 bases and J by 7 bases, and 41 bases separated the two germline ends. The CDR3 runs 20 residues. Germline CDR1 and CDR2: SQVTM and ANQGSEA. The CDR3 spells CSAWGPTGANRDYPSGEQYF. CDR3 nucleotide sequence: TGCAGCGCCTGGGGTCCCACGGGGGCGAACCGAGACTACCCTAGTGGGGAGCAGTACTTC.